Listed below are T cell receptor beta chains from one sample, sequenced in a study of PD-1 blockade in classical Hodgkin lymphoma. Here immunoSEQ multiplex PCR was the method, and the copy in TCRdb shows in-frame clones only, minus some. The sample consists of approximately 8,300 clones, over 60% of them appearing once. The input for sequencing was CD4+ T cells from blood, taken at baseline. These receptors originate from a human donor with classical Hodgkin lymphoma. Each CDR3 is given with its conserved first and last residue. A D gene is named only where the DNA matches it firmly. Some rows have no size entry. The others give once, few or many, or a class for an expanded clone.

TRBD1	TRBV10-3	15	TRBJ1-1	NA	CAISDTGDRYTEAFF	TGTGCCATCAGTGATACCGGGGACAGATACACTGAAGCTTTCTTT
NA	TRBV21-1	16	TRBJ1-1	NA	CASIQAGTGVNTEAFF	TGTGCCAGCATCCAGGCGGGGACAGGGGTGAACACTGAAGCTTTCTTT
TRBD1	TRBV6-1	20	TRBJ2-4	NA	CASSERTGTVDPRAKNIQYF	TGTGCCAGCAGTGAGAGGACAGGGACTGTTGACCCTAGAGCCAAAAACATTCAGTACTTC
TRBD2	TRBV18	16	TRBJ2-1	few	CASSPRGLAGADEQFF	TGTGCCAGCTCACCACGGGGACTAGCGGGAGCCGATGAGCAGTTCTTC
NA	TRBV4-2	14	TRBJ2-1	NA	CASSQGQARNEQFF	TGTGCCAGCAGCCAAGGACAGGCTCGCAATGAGCAGTTCTTC
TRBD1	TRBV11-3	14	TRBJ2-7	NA	CASSRRQGNGEQYF	TGTGCCAGCAGCCGGAGACAGGGGAACGGCGAGCAGTACTTC
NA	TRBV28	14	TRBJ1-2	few	CASTASSINYGYTF	TGTGCCAGCACCGCATCAAGTATTAACTATGGCTACACCTTC
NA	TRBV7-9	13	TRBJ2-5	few	CASSPVGIETQYF	TGTGCCAGCAGCCCCGTGGGCATCGAGACCCAGTACTTC
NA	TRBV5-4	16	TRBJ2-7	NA	CASSLVGGGAGYEQYF	TGTGCCAGCAGCTTGGTCGGTGGGGGGGCCGGGTACGAGCAGTACTTC
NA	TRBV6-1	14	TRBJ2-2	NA	CASSEAGTPGELFF	TGTGCCAGCAGTGAAGCTGGGACTCCCGGGGAGCTGTTTTTT
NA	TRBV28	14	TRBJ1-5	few	CASSLGGYGQPQHF	TGTGCCAGCAGTCTAGGGGGATACGGTCAGCCCCAGCATTTT
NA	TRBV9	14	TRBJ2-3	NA	CASSSGLDPRAQYF	TGTGCCAGCAGCAGTGGGCTAGACCCTAGAGCGCAGTATTTT
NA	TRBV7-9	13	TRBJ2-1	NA	CASSYIRLNEQFF	TGTGCCAGCAGCTACATCCGTTTAAATGAGCAGTTCTTC
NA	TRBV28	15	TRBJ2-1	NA	CASSPRLHPGNEQFF	TGTGCCAGCAGTCCTAGACTCCACCCCGGTAATGAGCAGTTCTTC
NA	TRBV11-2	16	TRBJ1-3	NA	CASSQEYATSGNTIYF	TGTGCCAGCAGCCAAGAATATGCCACCTCAGGAAACACCATATATTTT
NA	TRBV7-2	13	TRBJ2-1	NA	CASSSQGSGEQFF	TGTGCCAGCAGCTCACAGGGCTCCGGTGAGCAGTTCTTC
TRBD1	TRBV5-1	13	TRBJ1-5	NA	CASSRQGNQPQHF	TGCGCCAGCAGCCGACAGGGGAACCAGCCCCAGCATTTT
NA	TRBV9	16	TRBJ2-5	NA	CASSVDPGGGIETQYF	TGTGCCAGCAGCGTAGATCCCGGGGGTGGGATTGAGACCCAGTACTTC